This T cell receptor (beta chain) came from a study of identical twins. Study-level findings and limits: Models came in too low on out-of-frame TCR alpha sharing in monozygotic twins. The presence of invariant MAIT and iNKT cells could partly confound analyses of zero-insertion sequences. There were fewer insertions in abundant cord blood beta clonotypes, but memory repertoires showed no such pattern. Beta out-of-frame sequences showed weaker excess twin sharing.

Points on this clonotype: What it binds is not known.

TCRdb recomputed calls from the 5' RACE reads with MiXCR, one row per CDR3 protein. Of some 330,000 distinct CDR3 sequences in the sample, around 9% were seen once. The material sequenced was naive T cells sorted from blood. The sequence derives from a woman in her forties or fifties in good health.

This CDR3 is CASSRGSRGTEAFF. CDR3 DNA sequence: TGTGCCAGCAGCCGGGGCAGTAGGGGCACTGAAGCTTTCTTT. The chain has TRBV3-1 and TRBJ1-1; a weak D match, TRBD1 (5 bases). Germline V gene sequence: CDR1 LGHDT, CDR2 YNNKEL (reference sequence). V lost 4 bases and J lost 4, with 13 bases in between. The CDR3 contains 14 residues.